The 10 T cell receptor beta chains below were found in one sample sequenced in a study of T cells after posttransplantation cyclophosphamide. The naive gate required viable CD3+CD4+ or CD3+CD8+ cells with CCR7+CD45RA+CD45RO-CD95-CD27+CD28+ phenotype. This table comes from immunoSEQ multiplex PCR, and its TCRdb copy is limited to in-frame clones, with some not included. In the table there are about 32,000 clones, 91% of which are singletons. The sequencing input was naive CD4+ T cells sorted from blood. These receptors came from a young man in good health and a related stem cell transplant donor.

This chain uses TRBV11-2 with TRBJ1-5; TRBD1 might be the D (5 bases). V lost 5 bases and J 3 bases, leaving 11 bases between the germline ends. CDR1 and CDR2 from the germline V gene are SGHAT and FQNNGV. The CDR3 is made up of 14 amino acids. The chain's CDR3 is CASSGGGTNQPQHF. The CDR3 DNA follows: TGTGCCAGCAGCGGGGGGGGGACCAATCAGCCCCAGCATTTT.

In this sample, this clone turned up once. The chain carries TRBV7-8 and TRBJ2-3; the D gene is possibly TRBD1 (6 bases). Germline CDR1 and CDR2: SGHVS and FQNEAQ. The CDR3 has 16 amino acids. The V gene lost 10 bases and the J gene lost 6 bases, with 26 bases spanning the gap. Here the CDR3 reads CATISRAPGRGDTQYF. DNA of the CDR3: TGTGCCACCATCAGTAGGGCCCCCGGAAGGGGGGATACGCAGTATTTT.

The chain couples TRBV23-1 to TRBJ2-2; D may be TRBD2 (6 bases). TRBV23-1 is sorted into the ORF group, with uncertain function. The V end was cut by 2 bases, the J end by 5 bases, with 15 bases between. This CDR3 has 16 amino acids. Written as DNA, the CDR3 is TGCGCCAGCAGTCAAAAGGGTCGGCGGGATACCGGGGAGCTGTTTTTT. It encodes CASSQKGRRDTGELFF.

CDR3 nucleotide sequence: TGCGCCAGCAGCCAAGAATCCCTCCGAGACAGGAGCTATGGCTACACCTTC. Translation gives CASSQESLRDRSYGYTF. The chain couples TRBV4-1 to TRBJ1-2; TRBD1 might be the D (6 bases). CDR3 length equals 17 residues. Trimming cost V 0 bases and J 4 bases, with 18 bases left between them. Germline loops: CDR1 MGHRA, CDR2 YSYEKL.

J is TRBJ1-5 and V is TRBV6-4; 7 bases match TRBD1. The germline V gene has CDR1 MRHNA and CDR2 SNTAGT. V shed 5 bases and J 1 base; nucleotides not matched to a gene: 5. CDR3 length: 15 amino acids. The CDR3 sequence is CASSYDRESNQPQHF. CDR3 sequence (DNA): TGTGCCAGCAGTTATGACAGGGAGAGCAATCAGCCCCAGCATTTT.

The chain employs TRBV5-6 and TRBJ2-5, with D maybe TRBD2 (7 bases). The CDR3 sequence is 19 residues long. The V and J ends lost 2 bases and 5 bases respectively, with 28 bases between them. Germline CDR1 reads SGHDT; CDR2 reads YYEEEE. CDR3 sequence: CASSLGGLPIIGGGETQYF. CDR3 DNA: TGTGCCAGCAGCTTAGGGGGACTACCCATCATAGGGGGTGGGGAGACCCAGTACTTC.

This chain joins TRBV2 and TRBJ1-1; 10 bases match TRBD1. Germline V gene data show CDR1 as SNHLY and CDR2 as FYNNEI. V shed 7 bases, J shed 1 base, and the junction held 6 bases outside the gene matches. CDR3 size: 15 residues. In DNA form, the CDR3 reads TGTGCCAGCAACGACAGGGGGCGTCGGAACACTGAAGCTTTCTTT. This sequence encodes CASNDRGRRNTEAFF.

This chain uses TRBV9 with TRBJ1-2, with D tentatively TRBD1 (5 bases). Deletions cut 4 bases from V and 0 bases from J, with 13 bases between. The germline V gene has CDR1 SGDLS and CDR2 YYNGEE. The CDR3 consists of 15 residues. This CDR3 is CASSPGGTPNYGYTF. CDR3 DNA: TGTGCCAGCAGCCCGGGGGGGACTCCTAACTATGGCTACACCTTC. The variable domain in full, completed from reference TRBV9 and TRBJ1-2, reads DSGVTQTPKHLITATGQRVTLRCSPRSGDLSVYWYQQSLDQGLQFLIQYYNGEERAKGNILERFSAQQFPDLHSELNLSSLELGDSALYFCASSPGGTPNYGYTFGSGTRLTVV.

For the CDR3, the DNA is TGTGCCAGCAGCTTTCCCAGGGTTGATGGCTACACCTTC. It is translated as CASSFPRVDGYTF. J is TRBJ1-2 and V is TRBV7-9; D perhaps matches TRBD1 (5 bases). Germline CDR1 reads SEHNR; CDR2 reads FQNEAQ (reference sequence). V was clipped by 3 bases and J by 6 bases, with 11 bases between them. This CDR3 comprises 13 residues.

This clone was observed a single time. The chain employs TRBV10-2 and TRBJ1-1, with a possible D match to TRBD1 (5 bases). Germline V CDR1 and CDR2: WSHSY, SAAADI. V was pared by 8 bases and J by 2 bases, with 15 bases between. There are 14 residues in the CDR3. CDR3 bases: TGCGCCAGCGGACATAGGCAGCTCAACACTGAAGCTTTCTTT. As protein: CASGHRQLNTEAFF.